Listed here is a single T cell receptor beta chain. Its antigen is as yet unknown. TCRdb keeps only in-frame clones here, not all; method: immunoSEQ multiplex PCR. The sample lists 100,000 or so clones; roughly nine tenths were seen once. The data derive from a study of graft-versus-host responses after intestinal transplantation. J lost 5 bases, V lost 7 bases, and 8 bases had no gene match. Germline CDR1 is MDHEN and CDR2 is SYDVKM. This CDR3 has 13 amino acids. The TCR sequence derives from a human donor who was the organ donor for an intestinal transplant. Sequenced material: unstimulated CD4+ T cells sorted from spleen or lymph node cells, taken before transplant. The chain is built from TRBV28 and TRBJ2-7; 7 bases fit TRBD1. CDR3: CASKPGQPNEQYF. The CDR3 nucleotides are TGTGCCAGCAAACCGGGACAGCCCAACGAGCAGTACTTC.